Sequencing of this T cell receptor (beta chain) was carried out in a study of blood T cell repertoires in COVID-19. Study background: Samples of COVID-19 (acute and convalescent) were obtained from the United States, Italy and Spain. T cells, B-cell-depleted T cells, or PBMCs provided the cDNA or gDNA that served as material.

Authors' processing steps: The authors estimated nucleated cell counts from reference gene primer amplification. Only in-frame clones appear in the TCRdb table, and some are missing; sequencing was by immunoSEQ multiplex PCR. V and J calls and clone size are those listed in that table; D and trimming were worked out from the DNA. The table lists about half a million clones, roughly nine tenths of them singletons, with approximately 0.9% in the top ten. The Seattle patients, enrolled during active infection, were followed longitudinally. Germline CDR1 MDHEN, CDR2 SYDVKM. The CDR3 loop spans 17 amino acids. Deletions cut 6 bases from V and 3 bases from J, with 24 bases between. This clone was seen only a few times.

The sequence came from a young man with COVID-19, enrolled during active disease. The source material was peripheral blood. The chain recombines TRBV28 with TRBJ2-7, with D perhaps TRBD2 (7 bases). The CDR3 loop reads CASRGRGGKGHYYEQYF. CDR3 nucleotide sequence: TGTGCCAGCAGAGGAAGGGGGGGAAAAGGGCACTACTACGAGCAGTACTTC.